A single TCR beta chain is shown here with its context. The sample is drawn from a study of long-term antiretroviral therapy in people with HIV. PBMC samples from each donor numbered at least one pre-ART and at least two post-ART. The assay used was immunoSEQ (version v3.0), run at survey level. TCRdb's copy holds only in-frame clones and misses some; the assay was immunoSEQ multiplex PCR. The data show over 9,500 clones, over 70% seen once. The source of this sequence is a man aged 35 to 55 with HIV. This specimen was unsorted PBMCs, taken 1.8 years before starting antiretroviral therapy.

This CDR3 reads CASSYSTLPYEQYF. The CDR3 DNA follows: TGTGCCAGCAGTTACTCGACCTTACCCTACGAGCAGTACTTC. The chain links TRBV6-5 to TRBJ2-7; D is unclear. Between the trimmed V and J ends, which lost 0 bases and 2 bases, there was a span of 8 bases. The CDR3 sequence is 14 residues long. Looked up from germline, CDR1 is MNHEY and CDR2 is SVGAGI.